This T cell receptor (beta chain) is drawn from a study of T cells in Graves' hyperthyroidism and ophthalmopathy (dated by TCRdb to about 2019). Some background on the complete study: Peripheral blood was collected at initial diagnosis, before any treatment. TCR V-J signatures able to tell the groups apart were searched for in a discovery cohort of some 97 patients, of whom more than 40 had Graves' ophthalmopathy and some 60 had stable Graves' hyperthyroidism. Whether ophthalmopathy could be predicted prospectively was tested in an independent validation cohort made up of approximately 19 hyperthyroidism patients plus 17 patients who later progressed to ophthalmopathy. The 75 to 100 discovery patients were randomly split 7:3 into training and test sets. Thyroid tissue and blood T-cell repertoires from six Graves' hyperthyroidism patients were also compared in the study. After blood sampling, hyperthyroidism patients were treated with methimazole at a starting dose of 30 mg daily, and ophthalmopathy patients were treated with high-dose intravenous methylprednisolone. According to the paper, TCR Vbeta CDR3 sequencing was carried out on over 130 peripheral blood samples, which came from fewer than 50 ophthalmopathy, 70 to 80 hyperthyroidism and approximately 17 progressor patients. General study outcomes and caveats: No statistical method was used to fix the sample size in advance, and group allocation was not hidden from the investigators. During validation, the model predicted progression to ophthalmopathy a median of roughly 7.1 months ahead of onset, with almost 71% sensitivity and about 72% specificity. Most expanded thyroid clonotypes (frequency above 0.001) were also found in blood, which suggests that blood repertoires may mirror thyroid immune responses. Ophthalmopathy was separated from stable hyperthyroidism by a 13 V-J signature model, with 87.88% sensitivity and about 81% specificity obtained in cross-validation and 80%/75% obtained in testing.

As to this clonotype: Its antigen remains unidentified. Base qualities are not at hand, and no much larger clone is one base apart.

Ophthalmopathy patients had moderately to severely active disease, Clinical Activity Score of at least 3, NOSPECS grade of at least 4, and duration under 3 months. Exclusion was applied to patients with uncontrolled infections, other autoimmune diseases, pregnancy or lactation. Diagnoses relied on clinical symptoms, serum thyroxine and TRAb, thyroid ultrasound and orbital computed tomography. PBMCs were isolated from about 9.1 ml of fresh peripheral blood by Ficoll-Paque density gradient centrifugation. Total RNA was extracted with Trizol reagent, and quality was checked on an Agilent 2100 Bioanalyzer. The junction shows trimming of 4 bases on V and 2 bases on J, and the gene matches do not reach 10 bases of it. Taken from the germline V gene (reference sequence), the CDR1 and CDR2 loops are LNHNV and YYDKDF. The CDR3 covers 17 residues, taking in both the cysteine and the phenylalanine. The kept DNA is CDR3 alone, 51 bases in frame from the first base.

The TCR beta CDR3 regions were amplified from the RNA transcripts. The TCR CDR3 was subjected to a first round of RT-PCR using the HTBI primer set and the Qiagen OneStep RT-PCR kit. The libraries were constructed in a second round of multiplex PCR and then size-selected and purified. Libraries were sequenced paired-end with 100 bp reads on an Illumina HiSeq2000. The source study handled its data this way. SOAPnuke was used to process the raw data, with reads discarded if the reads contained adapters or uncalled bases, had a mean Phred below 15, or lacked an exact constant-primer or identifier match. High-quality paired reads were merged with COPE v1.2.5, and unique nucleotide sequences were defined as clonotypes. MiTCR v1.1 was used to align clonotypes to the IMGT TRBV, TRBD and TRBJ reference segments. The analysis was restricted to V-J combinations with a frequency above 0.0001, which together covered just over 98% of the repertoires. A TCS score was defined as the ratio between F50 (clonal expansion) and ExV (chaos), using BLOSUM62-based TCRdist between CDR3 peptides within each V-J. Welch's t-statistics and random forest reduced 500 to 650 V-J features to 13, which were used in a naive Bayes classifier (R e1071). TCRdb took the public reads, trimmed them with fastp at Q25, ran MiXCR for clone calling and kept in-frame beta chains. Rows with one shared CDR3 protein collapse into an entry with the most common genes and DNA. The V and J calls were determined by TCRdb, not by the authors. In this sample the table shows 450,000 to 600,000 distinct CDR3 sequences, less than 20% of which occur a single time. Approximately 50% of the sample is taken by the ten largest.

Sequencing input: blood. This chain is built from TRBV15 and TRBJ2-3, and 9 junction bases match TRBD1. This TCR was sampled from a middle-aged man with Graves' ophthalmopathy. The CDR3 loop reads CATSIDTGGVNTDTQYF. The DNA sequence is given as TGTGCCACCAGCATAGACACAGGGGGCGTTAACACAGATACGCAGTATTTT.